The present T cell receptor (beta chain) was sequenced within a study of response to subunit inactivated influenza vaccine (dated by TCRdb to 2016 to 2018). A note on the overall study: Deep quantitative T cell receptor repertoire profiling was used in the study to track responses to a trivalent subunit inactivated influenza vaccine.

The full study reports these points: The authors suggested that each seasonal influenza vaccination may recruit only a limited number of new T cells.

The germline V gene sets CDR1 to ENHRY and CDR2 to SYGVKD. The trim is 6 bases for V and 9 bases for J, with a gap of 21 bases between the germline ends. Taken from cysteine to phenylalanine, the CDR3 has 15 residues. The only DNA kept is the CDR3, 45 bases in frame from the first base. The method was RT-PCR. Sequencing relied on an Illumina HiSeq 2500. TCRdb reanalyzed the raw reads on its own, using fastp at Q25 for trimming and MiXCR for clone calling, and kept in-frame beta chains. Every CDR3 protein is listed once, alongside the most common genes and DNA of its rows. This sample is represented by about 540,000 distinct CDR3 sequences; approximately 22% of them were singletons. The ten top clones hold 2.8% of the sample. For this clonotype: The antigen it binds to is not known. No per-base quality is available; no much larger clone lies one base away.

The data were also submitted as part of a second study, on T cells expressing NK-cell markers. The second publication reports: TCR beta cDNA libraries were made by 5'RACE template switching that added a universal primer site and unique molecular identifiers. Three sorted T-cell subsets (CD3+CD56+NKG2C+, CD3+CD56+NKG2C- and CD3+CD56-NKG2C+) from several donors had their TCR beta-chain repertoires profiled. Among the eight sequenced donors, only one was HCMV-seronegative, while the other seven were HCMV-seropositive. In several experiments an anti-gammadeltaTCR antibody was added to restrict sorting to alphabetaTCR-expressing T cells. In over five donors, the dominant CD3+CD56+NKG2C+ clonotypes were among the top 10 CD8+ clonotypes and accounted for about 1.0-7.5% of CD8+ T cells. Those dominant clonotypes were again the most abundant among CD3+CD56-NKG2C+ cells in a few donors, at roughly 28.3-60.1%. Whether the expanded NKG2C-expressing T cell clones were specific for HCMV antigens remained unclear. The eight sequenced donors were randomly selected healthy volunteers, three men and five women. HCMV serostatus was determined by detecting HCMV-specific IgG in serum with a commercial ELISA kit. Peripheral blood mononuclear cells were isolated from blood by Ficoll density gradient centrifugation. Magnetic immunoseparation with Miltenyi isolation kits was used to isolate CD4+ and CD8+ T cells from PBMC. cDNA synthesis was primed from the TCR beta constant segment, followed by two successive PCR amplification steps. Sequencing of the libraries produced 2 x 150 bp reads on Illumina HiSeq 2000/2500, MiSeq or NextSeq. MIGEC was used to demultiplex reads and group reads by UMI, and MiTCR was used to assemble and quantify clonotypes. To remove erroneous sequences, TCR cDNA sequences were retained only when supported by two or more reads. The tcR package was used for downstream repertoire analysis, with clonotypes matched between fractions based on CDR3 nucleotide sequence plus V segment. Antigen specificity was annotated against VDJdb with VDJmatch, allowing one amino acid substitution in CDR3.

In this chain, TRBV10-3 is recombined with TRBJ2-1; the D gene cannot be resolved beyond TRBD1 or TRBD2, each matching 5 bases. The receptor comes from a man aged 50-60 years who received an inactivated influenza vaccine. Donor details come from another sample of the same person, matched by shared clones. The sample was CD4+ T cells sorted from PBMCs, taken 11 to 12 days after vaccination. The base sequence is TGTGCCATCAGGACAAGCCGGGGCCCCCCGGGTGAGCAGTTCTTC. It codes for CAIRTSRGPPGEQFF.